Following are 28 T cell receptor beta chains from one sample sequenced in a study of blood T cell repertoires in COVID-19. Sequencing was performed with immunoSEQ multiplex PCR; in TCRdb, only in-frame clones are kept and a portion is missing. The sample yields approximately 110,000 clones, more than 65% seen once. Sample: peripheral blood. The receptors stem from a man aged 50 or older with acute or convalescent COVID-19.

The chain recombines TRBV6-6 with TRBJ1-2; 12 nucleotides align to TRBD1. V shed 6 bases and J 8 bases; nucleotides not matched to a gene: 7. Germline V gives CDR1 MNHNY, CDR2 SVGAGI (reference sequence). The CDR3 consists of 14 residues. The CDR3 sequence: CASSLSGTGGGYTF. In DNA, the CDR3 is TGTGCCAGCAGCCTCTCCGGGACAGGGGGCGGCTACACCTTC.

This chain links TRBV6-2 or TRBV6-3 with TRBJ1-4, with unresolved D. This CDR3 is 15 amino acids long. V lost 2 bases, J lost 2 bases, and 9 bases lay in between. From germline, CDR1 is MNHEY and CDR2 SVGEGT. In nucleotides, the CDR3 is TGTGCCAGCAGTTACGTTAGCACTACTAATGAAAAACTGTTTTTT. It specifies CASSYVSTTNEKLFF.

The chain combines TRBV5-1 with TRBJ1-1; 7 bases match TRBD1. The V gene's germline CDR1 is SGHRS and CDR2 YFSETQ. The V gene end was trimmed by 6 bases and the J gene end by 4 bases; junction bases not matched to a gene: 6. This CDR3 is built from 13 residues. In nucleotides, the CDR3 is TGCGCCAGCACCCTCGACAGGGCCACTGAAGCTTTCTTT. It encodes CASTLDRATEAFF.

The CDR3: CASGFPAGGRTEAFF. The CDR3 DNA reads as TGTGCTAGTGGTTTCCCCGCGGGAGGGCGGACTGAAGCTTTCTTT. The V gene is TRBV12-5, the J gene TRBJ1-1, with D uncertain. V was shortened by 3 bases and J by 5 bases, with 16 bases between the two germline ends. The CDR3 has 15 residues. Per the germline V gene, CDR1 is LGHNT and CDR2 is FRNRAP.

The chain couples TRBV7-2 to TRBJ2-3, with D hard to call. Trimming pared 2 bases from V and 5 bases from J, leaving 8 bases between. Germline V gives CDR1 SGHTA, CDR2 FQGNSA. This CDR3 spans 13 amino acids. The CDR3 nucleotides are TGTGCCAGCAGCTTAATGCTTAGAGATACGCAGTATTTT. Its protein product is CASSLMLRDTQYF.

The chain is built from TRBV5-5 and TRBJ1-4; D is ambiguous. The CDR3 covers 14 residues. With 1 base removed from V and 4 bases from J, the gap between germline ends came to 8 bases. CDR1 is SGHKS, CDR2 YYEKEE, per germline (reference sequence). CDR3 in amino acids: CASSLRGNNEKLFF. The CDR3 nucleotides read TGTGCCAGCAGCTTGCGAGGGAATAATGAAAAACTGTTTTTT.

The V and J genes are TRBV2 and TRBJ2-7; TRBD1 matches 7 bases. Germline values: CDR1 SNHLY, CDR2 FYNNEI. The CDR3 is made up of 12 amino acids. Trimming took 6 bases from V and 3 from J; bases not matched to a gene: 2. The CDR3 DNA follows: TGTGCCAGCAGACGGACAGGCTACGAGCAGTACTTC. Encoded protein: CASRRTGYEQYF.

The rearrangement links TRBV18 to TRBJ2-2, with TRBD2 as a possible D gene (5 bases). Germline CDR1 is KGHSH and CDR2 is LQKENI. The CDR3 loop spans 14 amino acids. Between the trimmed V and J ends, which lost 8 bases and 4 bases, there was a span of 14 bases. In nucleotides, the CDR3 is TGTGCCAGCCACGGACCTACTAGCACCGGGGAGCTGTTTTTT. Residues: CASHGPTSTGELFF.

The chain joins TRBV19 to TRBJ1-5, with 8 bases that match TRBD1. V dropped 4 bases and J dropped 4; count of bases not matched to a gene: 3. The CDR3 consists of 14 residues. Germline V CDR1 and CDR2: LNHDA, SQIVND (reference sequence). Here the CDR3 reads CASSTYRGNQPQHF. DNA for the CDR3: TGTGCCAGTAGTACGTACAGGGGGAATCAGCCCCAGCATTTT. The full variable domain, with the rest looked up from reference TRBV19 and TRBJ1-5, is DGGITQSPKYLFRKEGQNVTLSCEQNLNHDAMYWYRQDPGQGLRLIYYSQIVNDFQKGDIAEGYSVSREKKESFPLTVTSAQKNPTAFYLCASSTYRGNQPQHFGDGTRLSIL.

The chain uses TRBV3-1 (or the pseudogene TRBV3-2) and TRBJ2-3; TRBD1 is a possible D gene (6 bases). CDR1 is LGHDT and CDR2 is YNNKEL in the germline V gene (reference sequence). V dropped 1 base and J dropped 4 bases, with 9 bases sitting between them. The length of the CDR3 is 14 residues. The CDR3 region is CASSQVTGPDTQYF. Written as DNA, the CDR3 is TGTGCCAGCAGCCAAGTAACAGGGCCAGATACGCAGTATTTT.

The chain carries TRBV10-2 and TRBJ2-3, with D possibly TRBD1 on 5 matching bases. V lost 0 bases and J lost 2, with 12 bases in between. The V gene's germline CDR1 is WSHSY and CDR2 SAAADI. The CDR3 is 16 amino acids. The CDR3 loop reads CASSESGSGITDTQYF. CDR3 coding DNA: TGCGCCAGCAGTGAGTCAGGTTCAGGGATCACAGATACGCAGTATTTT.

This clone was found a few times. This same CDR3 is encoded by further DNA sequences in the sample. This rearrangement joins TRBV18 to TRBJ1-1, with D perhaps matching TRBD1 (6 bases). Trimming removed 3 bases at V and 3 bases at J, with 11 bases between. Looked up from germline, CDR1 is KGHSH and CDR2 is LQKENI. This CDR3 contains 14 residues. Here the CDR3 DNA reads TGTGCCAGCTCACCGGGGGGGCGCGACACTGAAGCTTTCTTT. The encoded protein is CASSPGGRDTEAFF.

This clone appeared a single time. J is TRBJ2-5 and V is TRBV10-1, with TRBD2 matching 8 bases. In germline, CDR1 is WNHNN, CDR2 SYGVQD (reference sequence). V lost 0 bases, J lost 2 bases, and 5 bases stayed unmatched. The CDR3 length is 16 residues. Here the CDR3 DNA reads TGCGCCAGCAGTGAGTCAAGCGGGGGACTACAAGAGACCCAGTACTTC. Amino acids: CASSESSGGLQETQYF.

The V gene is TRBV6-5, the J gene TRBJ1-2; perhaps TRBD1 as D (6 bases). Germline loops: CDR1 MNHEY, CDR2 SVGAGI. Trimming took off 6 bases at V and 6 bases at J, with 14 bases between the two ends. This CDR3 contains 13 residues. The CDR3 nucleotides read TGTGCCAGCAGCTATACAGGGTCTGATGGCTACACCTTC. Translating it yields CASSYTGSDGYTF.

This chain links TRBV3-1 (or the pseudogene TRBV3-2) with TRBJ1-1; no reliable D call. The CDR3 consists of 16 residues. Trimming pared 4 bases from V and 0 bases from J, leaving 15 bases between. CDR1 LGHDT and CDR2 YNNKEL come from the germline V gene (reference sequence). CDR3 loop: CASSPRLRLLNTEAFF. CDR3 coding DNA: TGTGCCAGCAGCCCTAGACTTAGACTGCTGAACACTGAAGCTTTCTTT.

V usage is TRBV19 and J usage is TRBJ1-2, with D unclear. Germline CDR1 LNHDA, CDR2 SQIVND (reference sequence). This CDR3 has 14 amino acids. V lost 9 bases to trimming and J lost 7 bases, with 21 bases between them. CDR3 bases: TGTGCCAGCAATCCCCCCCTAATGCATGTTGGCTACACCTTC. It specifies CASNPPLMHVGYTF.

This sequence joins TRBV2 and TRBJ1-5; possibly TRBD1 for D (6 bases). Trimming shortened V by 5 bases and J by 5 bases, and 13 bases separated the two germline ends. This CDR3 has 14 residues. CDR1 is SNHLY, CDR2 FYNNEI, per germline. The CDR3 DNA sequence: TGTGCCAGCAGTAGTGGGACAAATTATCAGCCCCAGCATTTT. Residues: CASSSGTNYQPQHF.

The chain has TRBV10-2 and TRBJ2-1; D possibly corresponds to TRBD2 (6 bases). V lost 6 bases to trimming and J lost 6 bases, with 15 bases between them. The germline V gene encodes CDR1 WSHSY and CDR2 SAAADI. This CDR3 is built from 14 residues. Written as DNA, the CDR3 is TGCGCCAGCAGCCTCGGGGGAGTGGGCAATGAGCAGTTCTTC. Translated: CASSLGGVGNEQFF.

The CDR3 DNA reads as TGTGCCAGCTCACGACAGGGGGCAAACACCGGGGAGCTGTTTTTT. Translating gives CASSRQGANTGELFF. This chain uses TRBV18 with TRBJ2-2; 10 positions agree with TRBD1. With V trimmed by 4 bases and J by 2 bases, 1 base remained unmatched. This CDR3 is 15 amino acids long. The V gene's germline CDR1 is KGHSH and CDR2 LQKENI.

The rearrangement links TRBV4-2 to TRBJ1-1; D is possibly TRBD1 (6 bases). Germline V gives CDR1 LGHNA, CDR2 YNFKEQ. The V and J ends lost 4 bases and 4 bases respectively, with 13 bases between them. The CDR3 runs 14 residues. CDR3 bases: TGTGCCAGCAGCCCCCCAGGGGTTTCCACTGAAGCTTTCTTT. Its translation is CASSPPGVSTEAFF.

The CDR3 nucleotides read TGTGCCAGTAGCGTCTCAGGGATATTTTTCTATGGCTACACCTTC. It translates to CASSVSGIFFYGYTF. The chain links TRBV19 to TRBJ1-2; TRBD1 is a possible D gene (5 bases). Germline V gene sequence: CDR1 LNHDA, CDR2 SQIVND (reference sequence). The CDR3 extends over 15 amino acids. V was clipped by 6 bases and J by 4 bases, with 18 bases between them.

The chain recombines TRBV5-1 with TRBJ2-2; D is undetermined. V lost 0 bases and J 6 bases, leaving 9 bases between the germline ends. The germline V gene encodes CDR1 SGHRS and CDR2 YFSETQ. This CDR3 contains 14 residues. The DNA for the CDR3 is TGCGCCAGCAGCTTGGAACAACCCCCCGGGGAGCTGTTTTTT. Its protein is CASSLEQPPGELFF.

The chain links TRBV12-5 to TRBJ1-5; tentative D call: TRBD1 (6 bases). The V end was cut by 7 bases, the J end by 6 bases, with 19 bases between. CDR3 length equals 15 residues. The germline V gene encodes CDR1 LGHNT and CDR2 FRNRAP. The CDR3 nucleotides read TGTGCTAGTGTCCCCCCGGGGGGCTTCAGTCAGCCCCAGCATTTT. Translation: CASVPPGGFSQPQHF.

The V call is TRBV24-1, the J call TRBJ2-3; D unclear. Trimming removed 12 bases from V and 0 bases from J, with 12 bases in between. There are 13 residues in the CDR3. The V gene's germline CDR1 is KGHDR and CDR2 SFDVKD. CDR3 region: CAAGSGSTDTQYF. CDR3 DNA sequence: TGTGCCGCCGGGTCTGGGAGCACAGATACGCAGTATTTT.

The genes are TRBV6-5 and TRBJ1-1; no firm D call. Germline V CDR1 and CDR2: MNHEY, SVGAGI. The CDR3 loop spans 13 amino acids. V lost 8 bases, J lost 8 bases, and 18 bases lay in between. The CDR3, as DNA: TGTGCCAGCTCCCGGGAGGCACCCCCCGAAGCTTTCTTT. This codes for CASSREAPPEAFF.

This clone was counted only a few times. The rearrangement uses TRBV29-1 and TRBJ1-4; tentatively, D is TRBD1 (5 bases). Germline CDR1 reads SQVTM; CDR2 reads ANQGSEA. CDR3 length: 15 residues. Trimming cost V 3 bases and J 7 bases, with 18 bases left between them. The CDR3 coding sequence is TGCAGCGTTGAGGGAACCGGCAGGGAAAGTGAAAAACTGTTTTTT. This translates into CSVEGTGRESEKLFF.

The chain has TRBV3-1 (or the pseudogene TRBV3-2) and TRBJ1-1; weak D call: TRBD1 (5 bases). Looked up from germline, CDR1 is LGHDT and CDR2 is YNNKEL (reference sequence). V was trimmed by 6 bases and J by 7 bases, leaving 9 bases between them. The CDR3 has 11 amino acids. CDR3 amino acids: CASRGHDEAFF. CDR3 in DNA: TGTGCCAGCAGGGGGCATGATGAAGCTTTCTTT.

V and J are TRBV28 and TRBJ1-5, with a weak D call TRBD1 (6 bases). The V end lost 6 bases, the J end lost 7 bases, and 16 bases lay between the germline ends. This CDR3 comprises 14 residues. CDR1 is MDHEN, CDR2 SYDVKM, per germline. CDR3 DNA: TGTGCCAGCAGCTATCCAGGGGAGGGGCAGCCCCAGCATTTT. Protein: CASSYPGEGQPQHF.